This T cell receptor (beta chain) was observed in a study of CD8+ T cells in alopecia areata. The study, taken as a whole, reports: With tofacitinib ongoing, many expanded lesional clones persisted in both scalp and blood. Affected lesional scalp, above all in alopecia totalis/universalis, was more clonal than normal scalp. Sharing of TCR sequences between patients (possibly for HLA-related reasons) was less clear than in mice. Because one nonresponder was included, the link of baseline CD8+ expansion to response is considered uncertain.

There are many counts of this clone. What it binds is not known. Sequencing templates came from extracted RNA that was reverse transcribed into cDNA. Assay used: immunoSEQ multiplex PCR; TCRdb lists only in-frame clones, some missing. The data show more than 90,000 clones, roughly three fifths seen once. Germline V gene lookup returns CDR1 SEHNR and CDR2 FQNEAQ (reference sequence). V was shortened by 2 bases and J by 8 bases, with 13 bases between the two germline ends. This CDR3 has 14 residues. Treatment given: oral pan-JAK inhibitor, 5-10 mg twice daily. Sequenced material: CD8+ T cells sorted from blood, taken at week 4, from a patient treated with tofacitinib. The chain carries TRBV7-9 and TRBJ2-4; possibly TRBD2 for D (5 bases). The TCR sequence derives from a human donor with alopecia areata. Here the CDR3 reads CASSLSLQADIQYF. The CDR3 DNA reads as TGTGCCAGCAGCTTAAGTCTCCAAGCGGACATTCAGTACTTC.